Here is one TCR beta chain with its context. This specimen comes from a study of CXCR3-negative and CXCR3-positive naive CD8 T cells. TRB cDNA was prepared as libraries by UMI-labeled 5' RACE. TCRdb processed the 5' RACE reads again and assigns one entry to each CDR3 protein, with no DNA. The sample holds tens of thousands of distinct CDR3 sequences. Germline V gene sequence: CDR1 SGHAT, CDR2 FQNNGV. The CDR3 consists of 15 residues. The sequenced material came from naive CXCR3- CD8+ T cells from blood. Noted subset: CD45RO-CCR7+CD27+CD95- naive CD8+ T cells lacking CXCR3 (TNR3-). The genes are TRBV11-2 and TRBJ2-5; lacking DNA, the TRBD2 call made by TCRdb goes unchecked. This clonotype was obtained from a human donor in good health. Some clones in this sample may be carry-over from other donors' samples. The CDR3 reads CASSLTSSVQGTQYF.